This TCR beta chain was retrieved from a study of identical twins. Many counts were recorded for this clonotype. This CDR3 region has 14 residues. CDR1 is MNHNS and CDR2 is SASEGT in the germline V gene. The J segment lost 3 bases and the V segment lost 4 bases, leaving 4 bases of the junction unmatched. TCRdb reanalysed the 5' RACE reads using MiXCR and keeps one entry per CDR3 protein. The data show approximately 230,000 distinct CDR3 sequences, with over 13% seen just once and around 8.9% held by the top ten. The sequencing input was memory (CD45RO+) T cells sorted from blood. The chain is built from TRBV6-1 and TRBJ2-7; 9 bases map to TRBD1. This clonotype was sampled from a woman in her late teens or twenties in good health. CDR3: CASSGGTGHYEQYF. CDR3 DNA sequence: TGTGCCAGCAGTGGAGGGACAGGGCACTACGAGCAGTACTTC.